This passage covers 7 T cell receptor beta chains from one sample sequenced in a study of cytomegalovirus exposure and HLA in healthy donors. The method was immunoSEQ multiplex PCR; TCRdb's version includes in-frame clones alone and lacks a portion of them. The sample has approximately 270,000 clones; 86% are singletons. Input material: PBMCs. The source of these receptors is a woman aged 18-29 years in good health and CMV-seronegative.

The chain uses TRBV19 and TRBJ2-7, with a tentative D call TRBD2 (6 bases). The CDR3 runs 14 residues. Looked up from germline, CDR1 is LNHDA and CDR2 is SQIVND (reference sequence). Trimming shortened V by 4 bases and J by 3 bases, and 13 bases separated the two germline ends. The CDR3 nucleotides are TGTGCCAGTAGTAATTCCGGCGGGGTCTACGAGCAGTACTTC. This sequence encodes CASSNSGGVYEQYF.

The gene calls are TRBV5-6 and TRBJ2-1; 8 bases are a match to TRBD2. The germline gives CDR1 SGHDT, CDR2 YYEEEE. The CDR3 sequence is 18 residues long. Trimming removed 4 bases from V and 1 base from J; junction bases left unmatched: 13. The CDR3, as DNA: TGTGCCAGCAGCAAACCCTTCAGACTAGCGTCTTCCTACAATGAGCAGTTCTTC. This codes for CASSKPFRLASSYNEQFF.

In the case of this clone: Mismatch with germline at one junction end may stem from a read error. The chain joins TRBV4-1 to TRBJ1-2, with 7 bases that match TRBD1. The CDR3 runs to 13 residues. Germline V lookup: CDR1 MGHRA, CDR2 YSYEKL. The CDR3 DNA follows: TGCGCCAGCAGCAAAGACAGGGTCAGTGGCTACACCTTC. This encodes CASSKDRVSGYTF.

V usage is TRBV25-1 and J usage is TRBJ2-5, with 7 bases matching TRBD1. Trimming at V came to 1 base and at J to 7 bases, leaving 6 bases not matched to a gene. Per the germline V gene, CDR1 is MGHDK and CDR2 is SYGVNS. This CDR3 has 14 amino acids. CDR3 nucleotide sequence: TGTGCCAGCAGTGAATCCGACAGGGAAGCGACCCAGTACTTC. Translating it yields CASSESDREATQYF.

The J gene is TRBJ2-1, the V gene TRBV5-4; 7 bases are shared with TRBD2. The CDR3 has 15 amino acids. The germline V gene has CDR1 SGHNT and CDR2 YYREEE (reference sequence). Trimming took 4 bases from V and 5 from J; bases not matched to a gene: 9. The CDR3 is CASSRREGFNNEQFF. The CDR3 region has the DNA TGTGCCAGCAGCCGCAGGGAGGGGTTTAACAATGAGCAGTTCTTC.

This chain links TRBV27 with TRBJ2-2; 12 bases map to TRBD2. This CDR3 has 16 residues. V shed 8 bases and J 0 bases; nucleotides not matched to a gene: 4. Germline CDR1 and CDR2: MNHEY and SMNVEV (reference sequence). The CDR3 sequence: CASAGTSGSNTGELFF. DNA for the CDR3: TGTGCCAGCGCCGGGACTAGCGGGTCGAACACCGGGGAGCTGTTTTTT.

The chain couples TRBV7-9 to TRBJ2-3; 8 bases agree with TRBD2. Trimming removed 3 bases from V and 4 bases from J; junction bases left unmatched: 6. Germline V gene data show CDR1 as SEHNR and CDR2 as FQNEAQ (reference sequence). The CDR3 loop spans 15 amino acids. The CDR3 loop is CASSFRGGISDTQYF. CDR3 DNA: TGTGCCAGCAGCTTCCGGGGGGGCATATCAGATACGCAGTATTTT.